A selection of T cell receptor beta chains follows, all from one sample in a study of vaccination and CD4 T cells after COVID-19. For these receptors, no antigen is known. TCRdb reprocessed the PCR reads with MiXCR, giving one entry per CDR3 protein. This sample has just under 20,000 distinct CDR3 sequences; about 40% occur once, and the top ten carry 25% to 35%. The sequenced sample was CD4+ T cells from blood, cultured in vitro, obtained before SARS-CoV-2 vaccination. The receptor set was obtained from a human donor who received a COVID-19 vaccine. CDR3s leave out the opening cysteine and the closing phenylalanine or tryptophan. Each record gives: V gene, J gene, CDR3 protein.

v_call: TRBV30
j_call: TRBJ2-3
cdr3_aa: AWSSRDTQY

v_call: TRBV5-1
j_call: TRBJ2-5
cdr3_aa: ASNLGTSDQTQY

v_call: TRBV5-1
j_call: TRBJ2-5
cdr3_aa: ASSEGVVSETQY

v_call: TRBV30
j_call: TRBJ1-6
cdr3_aa: AWSGQGGSPLH

v_call: TRBV25-1
j_call: TRBJ1-1
cdr3_aa: ASGGLGTGVGNTEAF

v_call: TRBV10-1
j_call: TRBJ2-3
cdr3_aa: ASSTGTGGHTQY

v_call: TRBV6-1
j_call: TRBJ1-2
cdr3_aa: ASSGGTGDGYT

v_call: TRBV20-1
j_call: TRBJ1-5
cdr3_aa: SAGTRENQPQH

v_call: TRBV2
j_call: TRBJ2-5
cdr3_aa: ASSRDHQETQY

v_call: TRBV2
j_call: TRBJ2-5
cdr3_aa: AGSRDRVPETQY

v_call: TRBV19
j_call: TRBJ2-7
cdr3_aa: ATRDRSSYEQY

v_call: TRBV20-1
j_call: TRBJ1-1
cdr3_aa: SARRGNTEAF

v_call: TRBV2
j_call: TRBJ1-5
cdr3_aa: ASRERRGLGQPQH

v_call: TRBV10-1
j_call: TRBJ2-5
cdr3_aa: ASSIERGGRETQY

v_call: TRBV12-3/TRBV12-4
j_call: TRBJ1-5
cdr3_aa: ASSTDRVRQPQH

v_call: TRBV5-1
j_call: TRBJ2-5
cdr3_aa: ASSLEGGEETQY

v_call: TRBV5-1
j_call: TRBJ1-1
cdr3_aa: ASSLKSSNGEAF

v_call: TRBV18
j_call: TRBJ1-3
cdr3_aa: ASSPTRPMADTIY

v_call: TRBV12-3/TRBV12-4
j_call: TRBJ1-2
cdr3_aa: ASSFGGALWYGYT

v_call: TRBV18
j_call: TRBJ1-1
cdr3_aa: ASSNRDRDTEAF

v_call: TRBV11-2
j_call: TRBJ2-7
cdr3_aa: ASSLRSGGTLTYEQY

v_call: TRBV5-1
j_call: TRBJ1-2
cdr3_aa: ASSGTNEGYT

v_call: TRBV7-2
j_call: TRBJ2-7
cdr3_aa: ASSLVSTSYEQY

v_call: TRBV5-1
j_call: TRBJ2-5
cdr3_aa: ASQTGEFSETQY

v_call: TRBV6-1
j_call: TRBJ1-2
cdr3_aa: ASSRTGGHWYGYT

v_call: TRBV7-3
j_call: TRBJ2-5
cdr3_aa: ASSLIAGGPETQY